The 11 T cell receptor beta chains presented below share a single source sample, sequenced in a study of CD8 T cells in ankylosing spondylitis. TCRdb used MiXCR to reprocess the 5' RACE reads, holding one entry per CDR3 protein. The sample lists 700,000 to 850,000 distinct CDR3 sequences, about 11% occurring once. Study results and caveats: One TCR beta motif, made up of about 8 highly homologous variants, appeared characteristic of ankylosing spondylitis blood.

No antigen is known for these receptors. What was sequenced was blood, either unsorted or a sorted T cell fraction (not recorded which). These receptor sequences come from a male donor with ankylosing spondylitis.

This clonotype was observed many times. This chain joins TRBV5-1 and TRBJ2-1, with unresolved D. Germline values: CDR1 SGHRS, CDR2 YFSETQ. Trimming left V 0 bases short and J 5 bases short, with 3 bases between. The CDR3 has 12 amino acids. The CDR3 spells CASSLANNEQFF. The CDR3 region has the DNA TGCGCCAGCAGCTTGGCTAACAATGAGCAGTTCTTC.

The chain has TRBV24-1 and TRBJ2-3; maybe TRBD1 (6 bases). V was cut by 2 bases and J by 4 bases, with 12 bases left in between. Germline-derived CDR1 and CDR2 are KGHDR and SFDVKD. The CDR3 has 15 residues. CDR3 bases: TGTGCCACCAGTGATTCGGGCAGGGGTGCAGATACGCAGTATTTT. This codes for CATSDSGRGADTQYF.

This chain connects TRBV7-2 to TRBJ2-1, with 7 bases aligning to TRBD2. Germline trimming cut 3 bases from V and 2 bases from J; bases unmatched to any gene: 7. The germline CDR1 and CDR2 sequences are SGHTA and FQGNSA. The CDR3 covers 16 residues. The CDR3 bases are TGTGCCAGCAGCTTTTTAAGGACTAGAGCCTACAATGAGCAGTTCTTC. It encodes CASSFLRTRAYNEQFF.

This chain links TRBV7-3 with TRBJ1-1; 7 bases map to TRBD1. The CDR3 contains 13 residues. Germline V gene data show CDR1 as SGHTA and CDR2 as FQGTGA. The J segment lost 1 base and the V segment lost 9 bases, leaving 5 bases of the junction unmatched. The CDR3 here is CASGTASNTEAFF. The DNA of the CDR3 is TGTGCCAGTGGGACAGCCTCGAACACTGAAGCTTTCTTT.

Only a few counts were recorded for this clonotype. V gene TRBV29-1 combines with J gene TRBJ1-3, with D hard to call. The germline V gene has CDR1 SQVTM and CDR2 ANQGSEA. This CDR3 spans 13 amino acids. V lost 4 bases to trimming and J lost 0 bases, with 7 bases between them. This CDR3 is CSVALNSGNTIYF. CDR3 sequence (DNA): TGCAGCGTTGCCCTTAACTCTGGAAACACCATATATTTT. Full variable domain (remainder filled in from reference TRBV29-1 and TRBJ1-3): SAVISQKPSRDICQRGTSLTIQCQVDSQVTMMFWYRQQPGQSLTLIATANQGSEATYESGFVIDKFPISRPNLTFSTLTVSNMSPEDSSIYLCSVALNSGNTIYFGEGSWLTVV.

This chain uses TRBV12-3 or TRBV12-4 with TRBJ2-5; TRBD2 is a possible D gene (6 bases). The CDR3 extends over 14 amino acids. V lost 4 bases to trimming and J lost 7 bases, with 16 bases between them. The CDR3 loop reads CASSYLWAGGTQYF. The CDR3 coding sequence is TGTGCCAGCAGTTACCTATGGGCCGGGGGGACCCAGTACTTC.

This clonotype was found a few times. V usage is TRBV12-3 or TRBV12-4 and J usage is TRBJ1-4; D gene uncertain. Trimming stripped 5 bases from V and 7 bases from J, with 17 bases between. CDR3 length equals 15 residues. CDR3 in DNA: TGTGCCAGCAGTCTCCGGCCTTCCCGGGCTGAAAAACTGTTTTTT. Protein sequence: CASSLRPSRAEKLFF.

The V gene is TRBV10-1, the J gene TRBJ2-5, with 10 bases aligning to TRBD2. This CDR3 has 17 residues. Germline V gives CDR1 WNHNN, CDR2 SYGVQD (reference sequence). V shed 1 base, J shed 4 bases, and the junction held 9 bases outside the gene matches. The CDR3 is CASSEWGSGRVGETQYF. In DNA form, the CDR3 reads TGCGCCAGCAGTGAGTGGGGCAGCGGGAGGGTTGGAGAGACCCAGTACTTC.

This clonotype was recorded a few times. The chain is built from TRBV6-1 and TRBJ2-7; perhaps TRBD2 as D (5 bases). The germline gives CDR1 MNHNS, CDR2 SASEGT. V was trimmed by 5 bases and J by 2 bases, leaving 16 bases between them. CDR3 length equals 15 residues. The DNA for the CDR3 is TGTGCCAGCAGTAAGCGGACCGACGTAGCCTACGAGCAGTACTTC. Amino acid sequence: CASSKRTDVAYEQYF.

The rearrangement links TRBV6-5 to TRBJ1-1; D remains unclear. Germline values: CDR1 MNHEY, CDR2 SVGAGI. Trimming removed 4 bases at V and 5 bases at J, with 14 bases between. The length of the CDR3 is 14 residues. CDR3 amino acids: CASSSNGGQTEAFF. CDR3 nucleotides: TGTGCCAGCAGTTCAAACGGAGGGCAAACTGAAGCTTTCTTT.

This chain connects TRBV6-5 to TRBJ1-3; D gene uncertain. Trimming removed 0 bases from V and 4 bases from J, with 4 bases in between. Germline loops: CDR1 MNHEY, CDR2 SVGAGI. The CDR3 loop spans 13 amino acids. The CDR3 nucleotides read TGTGCCAGCAGTTACTCACAGGGAAACACCATATATTTT. This encodes CASSYSQGNTIYF.